Below are 6 T cell receptor beta chains sequenced from a single sample in a study of shared clonotypes between healthy human individuals. Naive CD8 cells lacked CD45RO and underwent positive selection for CCR7, leaving out terminally differentiated effector memory CD45RA+ cells. Some clones are missing from TCRdb's copy, which holds only in-frame ones; the method was immunoSEQ multiplex PCR. Among some 2.1 million clones listed, about 95% were seen once. The material sequenced was naive CD8+ T cells sorted from blood. The receptors come from a young man in good health.

This clone was detected only a few times. The genes are TRBV18 and TRBJ1-2; TRBD1 is a possible D gene (5 bases). Trimming pared 0 bases from V and 2 bases from J, leaving 10 bases between. The CDR3 has 15 residues. Germline lookup yields CDR1 KGHSH and CDR2 LQKENI. The CDR3 sequence is CASSPPASGNYGYTF. The CDR3 coding sequence is TGTGCCAGCTCACCACCGGCTTCAGGGAACTATGGCTACACCTTC.

CDR3 nucleotide sequence: TGTGCCAGCAGCTTGGCCCAGGGCGGGGCCCACGAGCAGTACTTC. It specifies CASSLAQGGAHEQYF. The V call is TRBV5-5, the J call TRBJ2-7, with a possible D match to TRBD2 (6 bases). The CDR3 totals 15 residues. With 0 bases removed from V and 5 bases from J, the gap between germline ends came to 15 bases. Germline CDR1 and CDR2: SGHKS and YYEKEE (reference sequence).

The chain uses TRBV11-2 and TRBJ2-3, with D hard to call. V lost 1 base, J lost 2 bases, and 13 bases lay in between. Germline-derived CDR1 and CDR2 are SGHAT and FQNNGV. CDR3 length: 16 amino acids. The CDR3 DNA reads as TGTGCCAGCAGCTTAGTATCGGAAGTACACACAGATACGCAGTATTTT. Translated, it gives CASSLVSEVHTDTQYF.

This clone was found once. This chain uses TRBV28 with TRBJ2-3; 9 bases match TRBD2. CDR1 and CDR2 from the germline V gene are MDHEN and SYDVKM. This CDR3 is built from 15 residues. The V gene end was trimmed by 6 bases and the J gene end by 6 bases; junction bases not matched to a gene: 10. CDR3 protein: CASRTGRGGPDTQYF. DNA of the CDR3: TGTGCCAGCAGGACAGGGCGGGGGGGCCCTGATACGCAGTATTTT.

As to this clone: Other DNA sequences of this sample code for an identical CDR3. This chain connects TRBV9 to TRBJ2-1, with D unclear. Germline V gives CDR1 SGDLS, CDR2 YYNGEE. Trimming pared 4 bases from V and 1 base from J, leaving 6 bases between. The CDR3 consists of 13 residues. CDR3 residues: CASSLGSYNEQFF. CDR3 DNA sequence: TGTGCCAGCAGCTTAGGGTCCTACAATGAGCAGTTCTTC.

The chain is built from TRBV11-2 and TRBJ1-1; possibly TRBD1 for D (6 bases). Trimming removed 3 bases from V and 5 bases from J, with 10 bases in between. The germline V gene encodes CDR1 SGHAT and CDR2 FQNNGV. CDR3 length equals 13 residues. The CDR3, as DNA: TGTGCCAGCAGCTTGGCGGGGGCGACTGAAGCTTTCTTT. Its protein is CASSLAGATEAFF.